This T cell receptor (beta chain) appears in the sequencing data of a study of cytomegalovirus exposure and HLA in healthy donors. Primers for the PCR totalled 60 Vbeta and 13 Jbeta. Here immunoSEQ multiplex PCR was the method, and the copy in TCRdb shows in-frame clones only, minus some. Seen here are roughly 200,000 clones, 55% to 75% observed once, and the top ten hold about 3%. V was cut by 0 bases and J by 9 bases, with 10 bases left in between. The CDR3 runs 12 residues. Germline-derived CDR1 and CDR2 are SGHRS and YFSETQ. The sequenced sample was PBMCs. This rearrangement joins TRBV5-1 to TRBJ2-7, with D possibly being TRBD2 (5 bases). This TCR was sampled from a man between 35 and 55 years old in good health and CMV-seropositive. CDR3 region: CASSLGEAAQYF. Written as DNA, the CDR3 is TGCGCCAGCAGCTTGGGGGAAGCGGCGCAGTACTTC.